This T cell receptor beta chain derives from a study of shared clonotypes between healthy human individuals. Background on the study: A few men and two women, aged 18 to 49, were donors. Regarding the study as a whole: In contrast to clonotypes shared by all four donors, non-shared clonotypes had lower generation probabilities. A handful of donors shared 4.5% to 6.5% of their naive CD4 clonotypes. For sorted subsets, rarefaction showed incomplete sequencing despite large depth.

Cells designated naive CD8 were CD45RO-negative and were positively selected for CCR7, with terminally differentiated effector memory CD45RA+ cells excluded. On this clone: The antigen is undetermined.

Sequenced by immunoSEQ multiplex PCR; TCRdb stores in-frame clones only, minus some. The sample yields 1.5 million to 2.5 million clones, less than 95% seen once. Per the germline V gene, CDR1 is MGHRA and CDR2 is YSYEKL. The CDR3 is 15 amino acids. V gave up 1 base and J gave up 3 bases, with 12 bases separating them. The clonotype comes from a man aged 18-30 years in good health. The sample taken for sequencing was naive CD8+ T cells sorted from blood. This chain joins TRBV4-1 and TRBJ1-1; D is unresolved. The CDR3 region has the DNA TGCGCCAGCAGCCAAGTTTATAACCGGGACACTGAAGCTTTCTTT. Translating it yields CASSQVYNRDTEAFF.